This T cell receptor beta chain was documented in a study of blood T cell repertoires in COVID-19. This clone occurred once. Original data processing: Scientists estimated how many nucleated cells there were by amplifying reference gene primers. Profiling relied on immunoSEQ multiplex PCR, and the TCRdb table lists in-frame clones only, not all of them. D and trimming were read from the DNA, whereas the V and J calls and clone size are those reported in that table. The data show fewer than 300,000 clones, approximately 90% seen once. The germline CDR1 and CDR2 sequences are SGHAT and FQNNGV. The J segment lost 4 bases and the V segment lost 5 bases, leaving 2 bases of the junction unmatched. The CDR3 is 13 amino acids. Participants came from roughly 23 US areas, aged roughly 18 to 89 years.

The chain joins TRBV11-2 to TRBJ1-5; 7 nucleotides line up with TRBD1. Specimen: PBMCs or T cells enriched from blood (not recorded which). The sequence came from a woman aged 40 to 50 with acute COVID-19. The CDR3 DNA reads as TGTGCCAGCAGCCGGGACAGAAATCAGCCCCAGCATTTT. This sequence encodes CASSRDRNQPQHF.